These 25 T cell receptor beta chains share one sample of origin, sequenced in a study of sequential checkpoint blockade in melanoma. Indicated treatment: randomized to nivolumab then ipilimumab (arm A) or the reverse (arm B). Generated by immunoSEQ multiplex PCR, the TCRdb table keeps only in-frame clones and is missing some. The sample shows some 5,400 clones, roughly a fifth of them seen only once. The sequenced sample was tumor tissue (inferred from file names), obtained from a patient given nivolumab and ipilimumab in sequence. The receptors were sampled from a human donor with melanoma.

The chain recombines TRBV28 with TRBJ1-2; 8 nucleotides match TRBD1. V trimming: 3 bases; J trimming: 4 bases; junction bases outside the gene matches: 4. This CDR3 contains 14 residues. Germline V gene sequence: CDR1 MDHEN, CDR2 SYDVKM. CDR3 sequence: CASSFLDRGYGYTF. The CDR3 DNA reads TGTGCCAGCAGTTTTCTCGACAGGGGCTATGGCTACACCTTC.

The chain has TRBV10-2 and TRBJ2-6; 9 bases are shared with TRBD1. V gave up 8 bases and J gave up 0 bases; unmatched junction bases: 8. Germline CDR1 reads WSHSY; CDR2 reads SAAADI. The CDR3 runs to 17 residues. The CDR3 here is CASRRDRAYSGANVLTF. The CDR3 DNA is TGCGCCAGCCGCCGGGACAGGGCCTACTCTGGGGCCAACGTCCTGACTTTC.

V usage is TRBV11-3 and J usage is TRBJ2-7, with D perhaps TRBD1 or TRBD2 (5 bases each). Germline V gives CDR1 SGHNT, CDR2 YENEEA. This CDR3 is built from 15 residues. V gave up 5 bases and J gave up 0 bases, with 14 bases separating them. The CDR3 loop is CASSPGPGSSYEQYF. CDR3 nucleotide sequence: TGTGCCAGCAGCCCGGGCCCAGGGAGCTCCTACGAGCAGTACTTC.

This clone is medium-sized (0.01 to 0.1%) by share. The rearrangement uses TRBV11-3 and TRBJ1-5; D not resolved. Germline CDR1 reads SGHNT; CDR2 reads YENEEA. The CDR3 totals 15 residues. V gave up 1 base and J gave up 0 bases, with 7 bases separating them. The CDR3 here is CASSLGAASNQPQHF. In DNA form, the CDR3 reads TGTGCCAGCAGCTTAGGGGCAGCTAGCAATCAGCCCCAGCATTTT.

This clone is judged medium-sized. CDR3 amino acids: CASSLSRGRETQYF. CDR3 DNA sequence: TGTGCCAGCAGTTTAAGCAGGGGGCGAGAGACCCAGTACTTC. The chain combines TRBV28 with TRBJ2-5; 8 bases map to TRBD1. Germline V lookup: CDR1 MDHEN, CDR2 SYDVKM. CDR3 length: 14 amino acids. J lost 4 bases, V lost 2 bases, and 3 bases had no gene match.

The CDR3 is CASSYVGATNEKLFF. Written as DNA, the CDR3 is TGTGCCAGCAGTTACGTTGGGGCAACTAATGAAAAACTGTTTTTT. The chain uses TRBV6-8 and TRBJ1-4; unclear D gene. CDR3 size: 15 residues. Between the trimmed V and J ends, which lost 2 bases and 0 bases, there was a span of 7 bases. Per the germline V gene, CDR1 is MNHGY and CDR2 is SAAAGT.

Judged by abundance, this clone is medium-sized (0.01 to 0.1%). The chain's CDR3 is CASSPGGWTGTSGNTIYF. CDR3 coding DNA: TGTGCCAGCTCACCAGGGGGCTGGACAGGGACCTCTGGAAACACCATATATTTT. The chain couples TRBV18 to TRBJ1-3, with 8 bases identical to TRBD1. Trimming at V came to 2 bases and at J to 0 bases, leaving 9 bases not matched to a gene. Germline CDR1 and CDR2: KGHSH and LQKENI. This CDR3 comprises 18 residues. Complete variable domain (other parts from reference TRBV18 and TRBJ1-3): NAGVMQNPRHLVRRRGQEARLRCSPMKGHSHVYWYRQLPEEGLKFMVYLQKENIIDESGMPKERFSAEFPKEGPSILRIQQVVRGDSAAYFCASSPGGWTGTSGNTIYFGEGSWLTVV.

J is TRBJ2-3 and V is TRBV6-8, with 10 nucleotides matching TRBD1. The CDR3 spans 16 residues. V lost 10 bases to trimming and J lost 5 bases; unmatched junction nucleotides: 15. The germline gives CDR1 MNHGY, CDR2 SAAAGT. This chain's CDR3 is CAIDSGTGVSGDTQYF. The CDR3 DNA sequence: TGTGCCATCGACTCCGGGACAGGGGTTTCGGGAGATACGCAGTATTTT.

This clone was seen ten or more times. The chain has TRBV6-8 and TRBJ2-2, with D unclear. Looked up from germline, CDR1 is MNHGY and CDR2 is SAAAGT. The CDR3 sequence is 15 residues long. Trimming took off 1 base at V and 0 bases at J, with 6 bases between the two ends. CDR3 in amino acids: CASSYFGSNTGELFF. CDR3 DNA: TGTGCCAGCAGTTACTTCGGATCGAACACCGGGGAGCTGTTTTTT.

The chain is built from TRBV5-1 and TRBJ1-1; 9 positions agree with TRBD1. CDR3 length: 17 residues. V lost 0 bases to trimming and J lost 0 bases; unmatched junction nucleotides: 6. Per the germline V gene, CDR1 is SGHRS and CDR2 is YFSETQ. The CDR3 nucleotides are TGCGCCAGCAGCTTGGCACAGGGGGCTGAGGTGAACACTGAAGCTTTCTTT. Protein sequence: CASSLAQGAEVNTEAFF.

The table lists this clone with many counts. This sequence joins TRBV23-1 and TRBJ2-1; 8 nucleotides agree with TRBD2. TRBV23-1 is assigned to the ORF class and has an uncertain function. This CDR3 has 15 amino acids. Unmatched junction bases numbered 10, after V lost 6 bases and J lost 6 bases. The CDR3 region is CASSQVHLAGNEQFF. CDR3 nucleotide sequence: TGCGCCAGCAGCCAAGTCCACCTAGCGGGCAATGAGCAGTTCTTC.

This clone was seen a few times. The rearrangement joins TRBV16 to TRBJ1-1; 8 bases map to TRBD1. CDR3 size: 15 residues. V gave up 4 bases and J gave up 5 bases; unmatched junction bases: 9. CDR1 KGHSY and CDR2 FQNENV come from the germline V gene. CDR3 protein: CASSPSTGGGTEAFF. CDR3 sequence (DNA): TGTGCCAGCAGCCCATCTACAGGGGGTGGTACTGAAGCTTTCTTT.

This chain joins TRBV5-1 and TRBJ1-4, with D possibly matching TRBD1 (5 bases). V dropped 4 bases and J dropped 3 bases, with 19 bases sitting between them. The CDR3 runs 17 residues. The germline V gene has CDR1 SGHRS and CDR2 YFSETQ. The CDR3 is CASSTMGRVRANEKLFF. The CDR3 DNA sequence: TGCGCCAGCAGCACAATGGGACGGGTTCGGGCTAATGAAAAACTGTTTTTT.

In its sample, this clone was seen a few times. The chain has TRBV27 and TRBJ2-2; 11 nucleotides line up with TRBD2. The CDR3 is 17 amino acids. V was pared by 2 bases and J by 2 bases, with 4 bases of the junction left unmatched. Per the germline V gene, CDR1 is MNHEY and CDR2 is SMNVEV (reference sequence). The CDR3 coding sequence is TGTGCCAGCAGTTTAAGGGGACTAGCGGTCAACACCGGGGAGCTGTTTTTT. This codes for CASSLRGLAVNTGELFF.

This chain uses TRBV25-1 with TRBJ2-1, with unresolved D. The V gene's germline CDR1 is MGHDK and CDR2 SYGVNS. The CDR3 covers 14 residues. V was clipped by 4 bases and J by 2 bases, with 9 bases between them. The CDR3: CASSGKGTYNEQFF. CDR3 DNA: TGTGCCAGCAGTGGAAAGGGAACCTACAATGAGCAGTTCTTC. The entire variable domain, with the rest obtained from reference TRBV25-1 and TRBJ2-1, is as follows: EADIYQTPRYLVIGTGKKITLECSQTMGHDKMYWYQQDPGMELHLIHYSYGVNSTEKGDLSSESTVSRIRTEHFPLTLESARPSHTSQYLCASSGKGTYNEQFFGPGTRLTVL.

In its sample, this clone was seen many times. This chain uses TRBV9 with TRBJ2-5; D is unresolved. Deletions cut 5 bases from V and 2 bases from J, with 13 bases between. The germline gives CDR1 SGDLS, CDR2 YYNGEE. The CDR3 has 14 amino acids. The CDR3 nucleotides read TGTGCCAGCAGTGAGTACAATGGGCAAGAGACCCAGTACTTC. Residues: CASSEYNGQETQYF.

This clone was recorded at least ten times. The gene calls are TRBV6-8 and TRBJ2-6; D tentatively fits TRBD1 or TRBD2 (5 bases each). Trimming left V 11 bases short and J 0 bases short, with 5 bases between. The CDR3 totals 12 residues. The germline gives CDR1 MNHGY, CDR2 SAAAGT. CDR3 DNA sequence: TGTGCCGGGGGCTCTGGGGCCAACGTCCTGACTTTC. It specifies CAGGSGANVLTF.

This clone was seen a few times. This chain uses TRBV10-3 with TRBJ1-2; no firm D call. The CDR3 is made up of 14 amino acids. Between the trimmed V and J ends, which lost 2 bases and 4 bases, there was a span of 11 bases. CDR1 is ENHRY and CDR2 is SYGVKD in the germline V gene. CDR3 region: CAISETKPIYGYTF. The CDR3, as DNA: TGTGCCATCAGTGAGACCAAGCCTATCTATGGCTACACCTTC.

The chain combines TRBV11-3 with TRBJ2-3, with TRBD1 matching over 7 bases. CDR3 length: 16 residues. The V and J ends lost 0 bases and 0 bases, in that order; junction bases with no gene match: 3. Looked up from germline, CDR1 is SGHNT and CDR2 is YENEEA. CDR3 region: CASSLETGWSTDTQYF. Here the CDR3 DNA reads TGTGCCAGCAGCTTAGAGACAGGGTGGAGCACAGATACGCAGTATTTT.

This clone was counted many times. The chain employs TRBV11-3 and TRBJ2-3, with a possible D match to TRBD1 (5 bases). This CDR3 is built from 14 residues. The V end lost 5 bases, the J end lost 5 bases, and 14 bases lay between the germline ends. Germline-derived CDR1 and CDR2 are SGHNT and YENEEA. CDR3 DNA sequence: TGTGCCAGCAGCGGGGCCCGATGGGGAGATACGCAGTATTTT. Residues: CASSGARWGDTQYF.

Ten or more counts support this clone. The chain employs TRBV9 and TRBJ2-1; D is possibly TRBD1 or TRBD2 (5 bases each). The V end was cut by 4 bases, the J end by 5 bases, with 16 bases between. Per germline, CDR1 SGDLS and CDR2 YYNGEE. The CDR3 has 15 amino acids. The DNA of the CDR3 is TGTGCCAGCAGCCCCGGGGCTAGCTACCACAATGAGCAGTTCTTC. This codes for CASSPGASYHNEQFF.

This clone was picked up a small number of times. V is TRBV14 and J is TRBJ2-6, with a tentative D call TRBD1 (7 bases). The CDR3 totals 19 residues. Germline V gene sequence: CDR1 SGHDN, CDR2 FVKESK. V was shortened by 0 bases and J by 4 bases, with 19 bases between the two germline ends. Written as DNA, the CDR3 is TGTGCCAGCAGCCAAGATGCGTGGAGGGGGCCCTCCGGGGCCAACGTCCTGACTTTC. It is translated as CASSQDAWRGPSGANVLTF.

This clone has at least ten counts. The CDR3: CASRPEGVLALETQYF. The CDR3 nucleotides read TGTGCCAGCAGGCCCGAGGGGGTTCTAGCGCTCGAGACCCAGTACTTC. The rearrangement links TRBV11-3 to TRBJ2-5, with D perhaps assigned TRBD1 or TRBD2 (6 bases each). V gave up 6 bases and J gave up 5 bases, with 22 bases separating them. Germline V gene sequence: CDR1 SGHNT, CDR2 YENEEA. The CDR3 is made up of 16 amino acids.

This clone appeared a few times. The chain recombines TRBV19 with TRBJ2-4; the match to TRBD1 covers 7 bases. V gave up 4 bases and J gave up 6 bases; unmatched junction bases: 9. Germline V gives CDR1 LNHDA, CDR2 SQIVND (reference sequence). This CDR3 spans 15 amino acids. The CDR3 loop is CASSTRRRQGNIQYF. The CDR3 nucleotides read TGTGCCAGTAGTACGAGGAGGAGACAGGGAAACATTCAGTACTTC.

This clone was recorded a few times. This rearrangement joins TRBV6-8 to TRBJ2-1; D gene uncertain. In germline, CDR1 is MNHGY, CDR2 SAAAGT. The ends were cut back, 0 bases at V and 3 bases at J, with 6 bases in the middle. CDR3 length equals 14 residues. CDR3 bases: TGTGCCAGCAGTTACTCGCAAAACTACAATGAGCAGTTCTTC. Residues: CASSYSQNYNEQFF.